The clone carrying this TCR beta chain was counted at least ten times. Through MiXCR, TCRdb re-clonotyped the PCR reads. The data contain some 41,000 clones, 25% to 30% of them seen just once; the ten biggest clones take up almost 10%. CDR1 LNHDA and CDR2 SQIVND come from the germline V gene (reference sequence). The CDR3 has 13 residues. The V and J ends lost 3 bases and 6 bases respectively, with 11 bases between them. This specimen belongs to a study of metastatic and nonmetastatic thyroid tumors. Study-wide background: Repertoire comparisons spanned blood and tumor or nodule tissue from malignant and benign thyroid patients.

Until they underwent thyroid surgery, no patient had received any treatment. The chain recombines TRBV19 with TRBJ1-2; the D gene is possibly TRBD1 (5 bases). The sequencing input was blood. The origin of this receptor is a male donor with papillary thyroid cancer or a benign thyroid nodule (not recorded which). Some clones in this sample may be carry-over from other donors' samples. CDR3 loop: CASSILTENGYTF. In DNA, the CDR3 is TGTGCCAGTAGTATTCTGACAGAGAATGGCTACACCTTC.